This note documents a single T cell receptor beta chain sequence. Its antigen specificity is not known. Qualities for individual bases were not recorded, and no much larger clone is one base off. This specimen's time point label, per the study, means: persistent/refractory GD, antithyroid drugs over 5 years with positive TRAb. For both TCR sequencing and RNA sequencing, RNA was extracted from PBMCs in TRIzol. The diagnosis of Graves' disease followed American Thyroid Association guidelines. Patients were recruited from an endocrinology department in Xi'an, China. Each patient gave roughly 10 milliliters of peripheral blood, collected in an EDTA anticoagulant tube. PBMCs were isolated by Ficoll Paque Plus density gradient separation without further T cell sorting. RNA quality was checked with an Agilent 2100 Bioanalyzer and agarose gel, and concentration with a NanoDrop 2000. This sample is part of a study of regulatory T cells in long-lasting Graves disease (dated by TCRdb to about 2021). Background for the entire study: Persistent Graves' disease was defined as persistently positive TSH receptor autoantibodies together with antithyroid drug treatment for over 5 years. Patients with persistent Graves' disease were compared with patients with newly diagnosed Graves' disease using TCR sequencing and RNA sequencing of peripheral blood. The study took place in China and was registered as a clinical trial. A total of some 35 samples underwent TCR sequencing: roughly 13 from persistent and roughly 20 from newly diagnosed Graves' disease patients. In the clinical cohort, patients with persistent Graves' disease had used antithyroid drugs for an average of about 9.3 years. Study-wide findings and limitations: The authors noted that the small sample size was a limitation that may lower accuracy. Because the primary lesion, thyroid tissue, could not be accessed, the study looked at peripheral blood alone. TRBV28, TRBJ1-2 and TRBJ2-5 were preferentially used in persistent disease, while TRBV20-1 and TRBJ2-1 were favored in newly diagnosed disease. Compared with newly diagnosed patients, persistent Graves' disease patients had lower TCR Shannon entropy and fewer highly expanded clones, which suggests clonal expansion. A larger number of public clonotypes was shared among persistent patients (around 2,700) than among newly diagnosed patients (around 870). Only the TCR beta chain was sequenced and analyzed.

The cysteine opens and the phenylalanine closes a CDR3 of 15 amino acids. The retained sequence is limited to the CDR3, 45 bases, with the frame set at the first base. Cut back by 6 bases and 3 bases, the V and J ends lie 18 bases apart. For CDR1 and CDR2, the germline V gene lists SGHVS and FQNEAQ. Library method: multiplex PCR. Sequencing took place on an Illumina HiSeq 4000. TCR beta libraries were built with iRepertoire HTBI primers and Arm-PCR amplification of CDR3 regions. Before sequencing, the PCR products went through gel purification. The published analysis was carried out like this. Across samples, 55 to 80 TRBV and around 15 TRBJ segments were identified and used for gene usage analysis of CDR3 amino acid clonotypes. Filtered high-quality paired reads were merged into contigs using COPE and FqMerger. BLAST was used to align contigs to IMGT TRBV, TRBD and TRBJ reference genes, and CDR3 was defined according to IMGT. Any clonotype with a frequency above 0.1% was counted as a highly expanded clone. Shannon entropy was used to measure repertoire diversity, and the Gini coefficient was used to measure V-J evenness. A clonotype was considered public if more than one individual shared it. TCRdb reran the public reads through fastp at Q25 and MiXCR, keeping productive beta chains. Merged by CDR3 protein, the rows form single entries marked with the most common genes and DNA. For this entry, the V and J calls and clone size follow TCRdb and not the study's own pipeline. The sample has around 340,000 distinct CDR3 sequences on record, about 20% of them singletons. Over 25% of the sample rests with the top ten.

The receptor chain draws on TRBV7-8 and TRBJ2-7, with a tentative D gene TRBD1 over 6 matching bases. This specimen consisted of peripheral blood mononuclear cells (PBMCs), obtained when the disease was refractory, from a patient treated with antithyroid drugs. The clonotype was recovered from a female donor with Graves disease. The DNA sequence is TGTGCCAGCAGTGGAGAACAGGGCCCTTACTACGAGCAGTACTTC. Its translation reads: CASSGEQGPYYEQYF.